The present TCR beta chain was sequenced within a study of cytomegalovirus exposure and HLA in healthy donors. Study findings and constraints: There were a few CMV-associated chains whose specificity for CMV antigens was confirmed in vitro. In a later analysis, about 17,000 TCR beta sequences were associated with HLA alleles at 0.05 false discovery rate.

The PCR made use of 60 Vbeta and 13 Jbeta primers. Sequenced by immunoSEQ multiplex PCR; TCRdb stores in-frame clones only, minus some. The sample holds approximately 150,000 clones, over 75% seen once. The germline gives CDR1 MDHEN, CDR2 SYDVKM. The CDR3 has 14 amino acids. V lost 2 bases and J lost 3, with 10 bases in between. This clone has only a few counts. No antigen is known for it. Source material: PBMCs. V is TRBV28 and J is TRBJ1-2; D might be TRBD1 (6 bases). The TCR sequence derives from a young woman in good health and CMV-seronegative. This chain's CDR3 is CASSLDGGHYGYTF. The CDR3 DNA reads TGTGCCAGCAGTTTAGACGGGGGGCACTATGGCTACACCTTC.